One and the same sample provided the 30 T cell receptor beta chains below, sequenced in a study of OX40 agonist ivuxolimab in advanced cancers. Assay used: immunoSEQ multiplex PCR; TCRdb lists only in-frame clones, some missing. In the table there are 70,000 to 95,000 clones, under 95% of which are singletons. The input for sequencing was CD4+ or CD8+ T cells sorted from blood, taken in a trial of the OX40 agonist ivuxolimab. The receptors originated from an adult with an advanced solid tumor such as melanoma, head and neck, liver or kidney cancer.

The V call is TRBV5-1, the J call TRBJ2-5; D is perhaps TRBD1 (6 bases). Deletions cut 0 bases from V and 4 bases from J, with 13 bases between. The length of the CDR3 is 15 residues. Per the germline V gene, CDR1 is SGHRS and CDR2 is YFSETQ. CDR3 sequence reads: CASSLEGTTRETQYF. CDR3 bases: TGCGCCAGCAGCTTGGAAGGGACAACAAGAGAGACCCAGTACTTC.

This rearrangement joins TRBV7-9 to TRBJ1-5; 7 nucleotides align to TRBD1. The germline CDR1 and CDR2 sequences are SEHNR and FQNEAQ (reference sequence). The CDR3 is made up of 14 amino acids. The V gene end was trimmed by 7 bases and the J gene end by 2 bases; junction bases not matched to a gene: 5. The CDR3 sequence is CASTGGGGNQPQHF. CDR3 DNA sequence: TGTGCCAGCACTGGAGGGGGCGGCAATCAGCCCCAGCATTTT.

The rearrangement links TRBV19 to TRBJ1-5; 7 nucleotides agree with TRBD1. J was trimmed by 5 bases and V by 6 bases; bases with no gene match: 10. The CDR3 consists of 15 residues. Germline CDR1 and CDR2: LNHDA and SQIVND (reference sequence). CDR3 protein: CASSSTGDSYQPQHF. The CDR3 DNA sequence: TGTGCCAGTAGCTCAACAGGGGACTCTTATCAGCCCCAGCATTTT.

V is TRBV5-8 and J is TRBJ1-1; perhaps TRBD1 as D (5 bases). The CDR3 has 15 residues. Deletions cut 4 bases from V and 4 bases from J, with 17 bases between. Germline V gene data show CDR1 as SGHTS and CDR2 as YDEGEE. The chain's CDR3 is CASSGRDGRGTEAFF. In DNA form, the CDR3 reads TGTGCCAGCAGCGGACGGGACGGGCGAGGCACTGAAGCTTTCTTT.

V is TRBV21-1 and J is TRBJ2-3; the table's D call, TRBD2, has no DNA check behind it. TRBV21-1 counts as a pseudogene. The CDR3 spans 19 residues. CDR3 residues: CASSKHGFPLAGYTDTQYF. The DNA for the CDR3 is TGTGCCAGCAGCAAACACGGGTTCCCTCTAGCGGGATACACAGATACGCAGTATTTT.

This chain links TRBV6-6 with TRBJ1-5, with TRBD1 matching over 7 bases. Germline CDR1 reads MNHNY; CDR2 reads SVGAGI (reference sequence). Unmatched junction bases numbered 4, after V lost 6 bases and J lost 2 bases. There are 14 residues in the CDR3. CDR3: CASRDDRGNQPQHF. The CDR3 coding sequence is TGTGCCAGCAGAGATGACAGGGGCAATCAGCCCCAGCATTTT.

The chain employs TRBV11-2 and TRBJ2-7, with 14 bases matching TRBD2. The CDR3 is made up of 16 amino acids. Germline assignment: CDR1 SGHAT and CDR2 FQNNGV. The trim removed 4 bases at V and 4 bases at J, leaving 6 bases unmatched. The CDR3 region is CASSYRLAGGPYEQYF. In DNA, the CDR3 is TGTGCCAGCAGCTATCGACTAGCGGGGGGGCCGTACGAGCAGTACTTC.

This clone was seen only a few times. The J gene is TRBJ2-7, the V gene TRBV6-1, with a tentative D call TRBD1 (5 bases). Germline-derived CDR1 and CDR2 are MNHNS and SASEGT. Deletions cut 1 base from V and 2 bases from J, with 12 bases between. The CDR3 is 15 residues long. The CDR3 nucleotides are TGTGCCAGCAGTGAAGTTTGGGGCTCAGCCTACGAGCAGTACTTC. As protein: CASSEVWGSAYEQYF.

V is TRBV7-3 and J is TRBJ2-6; TRBD1 or TRBD2 may be the D gene (5 bases each). The CDR3 is made up of 15 amino acids. V dropped 5 bases and J dropped 2 bases, with 10 bases sitting between them. Per germline, CDR1 SGHTA and CDR2 FQGTGA. CDR3 loop: CASSQEGTGANVLTF. For the CDR3, the DNA is TGTGCCAGCAGCCAAGAGGGGACTGGGGCCAACGTCCTGACTTTC.

J is TRBJ2-7 and V is TRBV11-2; D might be TRBD2 (5 bases). Germline V CDR1 and CDR2: SGHAT, FQNNGV. Trimming took off 1 base at V and 3 bases at J, with 13 bases between the two ends. CDR3 length: 15 amino acids. This CDR3 is CASSLGGSFGYEQYF. The CDR3 nucleotides read TGTGCCAGCAGCTTAGGCGGGTCGTTTGGCTACGAGCAGTACTTC.

The chain joins TRBV5-1 to TRBJ1-2, with D perhaps TRBD1 (6 bases). Looked up from germline, CDR1 is SGHRS and CDR2 is YFSETQ. The CDR3 has 13 amino acids. Trimming shortened V by 4 bases and J by 2 bases, and 9 bases separated the two germline ends. The CDR3 DNA reads as TGCGCCAGCAGCCCGGACAGAAACTATGGCTACACCTTC. Translation: CASSPDRNYGYTF.

This clone was counted only a few times. This chain uses TRBV30 with TRBJ2-7, with 8 bases fitting TRBD1. The CDR3 has 16 residues. The V and J ends lost 3 bases and 6 bases, in that order; junction bases with no gene match: 16. The germline V gene encodes CDR1 GTSNPN and CDR2 SVGIG (reference sequence). Here the CDR3 DNA reads TGTGCCTGGAGAGAACCAAGGACAGGGCTAAGCAGCGAGCAGTACTTC. This codes for CAWREPRTGLSSEQYF.

This chain joins TRBV6-6 and TRBJ2-7, with D possibly TRBD1 on 6 matching bases. The CDR3 has 14 residues. The V end lost 5 bases, the J end lost 0 bases, and 11 bases lay between the germline ends. CDR1 and CDR2 from the germline V gene are MNHNY and SVGAGI (reference sequence). The CDR3 is CASSTDRTSYEQYF. In DNA, the CDR3 is TGTGCCAGCAGTACAGACAGGACCTCCTACGAGCAGTACTTC.

As for this clone: The CDR3 does not end in the conserved phenylalanine or tryptophan, so this is likely a read error. No DNA is shown, since the ends of the CDR3 on it are uncertain; the CDR3 is the one TCRdb lists. The chain carries TRBV7-3 and TRBJ2-7; the table's D call TRBD2 went unverified against the DNA. From germline, CDR1 is SGHTA and CDR2 FQGTGA. The CDR3 contains 14 residues when both ends are counted. Here the CDR3 reads CASSPLAGGPPASL.

The chain has TRBV7-9 and TRBJ1-5; a possible D gene is TRBD1 (5 bases). Germline V gene sequence: CDR1 SEHNR, CDR2 FQNEAQ (reference sequence). There are 16 residues in the CDR3. Trimming removed 3 bases at V and 3 bases at J, with 15 bases between. The CDR3 region is CASSFRWGETNQPQHF. The DNA of the CDR3 is TGTGCCAGCAGCTTCCGATGGGGCGAGACCAATCAGCCCCAGCATTTT.

The count of this clone is one. This chain joins TRBV5-1 and TRBJ1-1; the D is unclear. The CDR3 totals 13 residues. Trimming pared 2 bases from V and 1 base from J, leaving 6 bases between. Germline V gene lookup returns CDR1 SGHRS and CDR2 YFSETQ. The CDR3 sequence is CASSLTPNTEAFF. CDR3 bases: TGCGCCAGCAGCTTAACGCCGAACACTGAAGCTTTCTTT.

The rearrangement links TRBV6-5 to TRBJ1-4; 9 nucleotides align to TRBD1. The ends lost 5 bases at V and 7 bases at J; junction bases unmatched: 8. CDR3 size: 15 residues. Looked up from germline, CDR1 is MNHEY and CDR2 is SVGAGI. CDR3 sequence (DNA): TGTGCCAGCAGTATCCACAGGGGGCAAAGTGAAAAACTGTTTTTT. This codes for CASSIHRGQSEKLFF.

The chain joins TRBV6-6 to TRBJ2-7; 8 bases are a match to TRBD1. The germline CDR1 and CDR2 sequences are MNHNY and SVGAGI (reference sequence). This CDR3 comprises 14 residues. Trimming removed 7 bases from V and 3 bases from J; junction bases left unmatched: 8. CDR3 nucleotides: TGTGCCAGCACCCAGGGGGCAGACGTCTACGAGCAGTACTTC. It encodes CASTQGADVYEQYF.

The V gene is TRBV6-1, the J gene TRBJ1-5; maybe TRBD1 (5 bases). Germline V lookup: CDR1 MNHNS, CDR2 SASEGT. V lost 10 bases and J 3 bases, leaving 13 bases between the germline ends. This CDR3 is built from 13 residues. The CDR3 DNA reads as TGTGCCACCTCCCAAGGGGTCAATCAGCCCCAGCATTTT. It specifies CATSQGVNQPQHF.

The rearrangement links TRBV7-3 to TRBJ2-3; 12 nucleotides match TRBD1. This CDR3 comprises 15 residues. V dropped 8 bases and J dropped 3; count of bases not matched to a gene: 6. CDR1 is SGHTA, CDR2 FQGTGA, per germline. For the CDR3, the DNA is TGTGCCAGCTCCCCGGGACAGGGGGCAACAGATACGCAGTATTTT. Its translation is CASSPGQGATDTQYF.

The V and J genes are TRBV19 and TRBJ2-7; 7 nucleotides match TRBD1. The trim removed 4 bases at V and 0 bases at J, leaving 3 bases unmatched. CDR3 size: 14 residues. Germline CDR1 is LNHDA and CDR2 is SQIVND (reference sequence). In DNA form, the CDR3 reads TGTGCCAGTAGTAGGACAGGCGACTCCTACGAGCAGTACTTC. Protein product: CASSRTGDSYEQYF.

This chain uses TRBV25-1 with TRBJ2-1, with 7 bases that match TRBD2. The germline V gene has CDR1 MGHDK and CDR2 SYGVNS. Losses at the gene ends were 4 bases for V and 9 bases for J; bases not matched to a gene: 3. CDR3 length: 12 residues. CDR3 nucleotide sequence: TGTGCCAGCAGTGGTAGCGGGCCTGAGCAGTTCTTC. Residues: CASSGSGPEQFF.

This clone occurred once. The V gene is TRBV27, the J gene TRBJ1-2; D gene uncertain. CDR1 is MNHEY, CDR2 SMNVEV, per germline (reference sequence). V lost 0 bases and J 4 bases, leaving 9 bases between the germline ends. The length of the CDR3 is 14 residues. In DNA, the CDR3 is TGTGCCAGCAGTTTATCGGGCCAGTCCTATGGCTACACCTTC. This sequence encodes CASSLSGQSYGYTF.

The rearrangement links TRBV19 to TRBJ1-3; D gene uncertain. The V gene lost 9 bases and the J gene lost 0 bases, with 15 bases spanning the gap. The length of the CDR3 is 15 residues. Germline CDR1 and CDR2: LNHDA and SQIVND (reference sequence). The CDR3 nucleotides are TGTGCCAGCAGCTCAACGGGCGGCTCTGGAAACACCATATATTTT. This gives the protein CASSSTGGSGNTIYF.

The chain combines TRBV9 with TRBJ2-2; tentatively, D is TRBD1 (6 bases). Per the germline V gene, CDR1 is SGDLS and CDR2 is YYNGEE. CDR3 size: 16 residues. Trimming took off 4 bases at V and 0 bases at J, with 13 bases between the two ends. DNA for the CDR3: TGTGCCAGCAGCCCGCTGGGGGCCGCGAACACCGGGGAGCTGTTTTTT. Amino acids: CASSPLGAANTGELFF.

The chain combines TRBV11-2 with TRBJ1-1; D remains unclear. Germline V CDR1 and CDR2: SGHAT, FQNNGV. Trimming removed 4 bases at V and 5 bases at J, with 11 bases between. The CDR3 runs 13 residues. The CDR3 DNA reads as TGTGCCAGCAGCTCGGGTCCGGGGACTGAAGCTTTCTTT. Protein: CASSSGPGTEAFF.

This clone showed up just once. The V call is TRBV19, the J call TRBJ2-3, with D tentatively TRBD2 (6 bases). CDR1 is LNHDA, CDR2 SQIVND, per germline (reference sequence). The ends were cut back, 7 bases at V and 0 bases at J, with 17 bases in the middle. The CDR3 is 16 residues long. In DNA form, the CDR3 reads TGTGCCAGTACCATGCGGGGTTCGATTAGCACAGATACGCAGTATTTT. Translated: CASTMRGSISTDTQYF.

This chain connects TRBV2 to TRBJ2-1; no clear D. The CDR3 runs to 14 residues. Germline V gene sequence: CDR1 SNHLY, CDR2 FYNNEI. Trimming removed 8 bases from V and 0 bases from J, with 11 bases in between. DNA of the CDR3: TGTGCCAGCGACAAGTCAAGCTCCTACAATGAGCAGTTCTTC. Translating gives CASDKSSSYNEQFF. The full variable domain, completed using reference TRBV2 and TRBJ2-1, is EPEVTQTPSHQVTQMGQEVILRCVPISNHLYFYWYRQILGQKVEFLVSFYNNEISEKSEIFDDQFSVERPDGSNFTLKIRSTKLEDSAMYFCASDKSSSYNEQFFGPGTRLTVL.

The J gene is TRBJ1-1, the V gene TRBV6-5; D is possibly TRBD1 (5 bases). Germline CDR1 reads MNHEY; CDR2 reads SVGAGI. This CDR3 is 14 amino acids long. The V and J ends lost 5 bases and 4 bases respectively, with 14 bases between them. The CDR3 here is CASSETPQGTEAFF. CDR3 coding DNA: TGTGCCAGCAGTGAAACACCGCAGGGCACTGAAGCTTTCTTT.

The chain employs TRBV6-5 and TRBJ2-3, with 7 nucleotides matching TRBD2. This CDR3 spans 15 amino acids. The V and J ends lost 6 bases and 8 bases, in that order; junction bases with no gene match: 14. Germline CDR1 MNHEY, CDR2 SVGAGI. This CDR3 reads CASRPGGRSGGTQYF. For the CDR3, the DNA is TGTGCCAGCAGACCTGGGGGAAGGTCGGGAGGTACGCAGTATTTT.